This T cell receptor (beta chain) comes out of a study of blood T cell repertoires in COVID-19. Study background: Specimens from acute and convalescent COVID-19 originated in the United States, Italy and Spain. The analysed material was cDNA or gDNA that came from T cells, B-cell-depleted T cells, or PBMCs.

Those enrolled, adults aged roughly 18 to 89 years, came from 20 to 25 US areas. Contact with a PCR-confirmed or clinician-diagnosed COVID-19 case occurred within 2 weeks of entry. Per the germline V gene, CDR1 is LNHDA and CDR2 is SQIVND (reference sequence). V lost 3 bases, J lost 1 base, and 13 bases lay in between. The CDR3 sequence is 15 residues long. Data came from immunoSEQ multiplex PCR; TCRdb stores just in-frame clones and leaves some out. The sample includes 430,000 or so clones, around nine tenths of them seen just once. This clone was detected once. The sequence derives from a woman aged 18-29 years who had been exposed to COVID-19. V gene TRBV19 combines with J gene TRBJ2-7; tentatively, D is TRBD1 (6 bases). The sequenced material came from PBMCs or T cells enriched from blood (not recorded which). CDR3 nucleotide sequence: TGTGCCAGTAGTATTGCCAGGGGCAGGTCCTACGAGCAGTACTTC. Residues: CASSIARGRSYEQYF.